The 12 T cell receptor beta chains reported below all come from one sample, sequenced in a study of T-cell reconstitution after alpha-beta-depleted transplantation in children. Unique molecular identifiers were incorporated into the prepared TCRbeta library. Via MiXCR, TCRdb re-called the PCR reads, giving one row per CDR3 protein. Among fewer than 550,000 distinct CDR3 sequences listed, over 9.5% were seen once. The sample here was PBMCs, taken before TCRalphabeta/CD19-depleted stem cell transplant. The receptors derive from a child aged 2 to 15 with inherited bone marrow failure, due to receive a stem cell transplant.

Many counts were recorded for this clonotype. This chain links TRBV20-1 with TRBJ2-2; 8 bases line up with TRBD2. The V and J ends lost 1 base and 4 bases, in that order; junction bases with no gene match: 2. The germline V gene encodes CDR1 DFQATT and CDR2 SNEGSKA (reference sequence). There are 14 residues in the CDR3. Here the CDR3 DNA reads TGCAGTGCTAGAGCCGCGGGAGGCACCGGGGAGCTGTTTTTT. Amino acids: CSARAAGGTGELFF.

This clonotype was picked up many times. The CDR3 reads CSAGRGGSGSAYEQYF. In nucleotides, the CDR3 is TGCAGTGCTGGCCGAGGGGGCAGCGGGAGTGCCTACGAGCAGTACTTC. The chain joins TRBV20-1 to TRBJ2-7; possible D gene TRBD2, 8 bases. The CDR3 runs to 16 residues. The germline CDR1 and CDR2 sequences are DFQATT and SNEGSKA (reference sequence). The V end lost 5 bases, the J end lost 2 bases, and 22 bases lay between the germline ends.

The genes are TRBV7-9 and TRBJ1-2, with D maybe TRBD1 (5 bases). The V end was cut by 5 bases, the J end by 6 bases, with 19 bases between. CDR1 SEHNR and CDR2 FQNEAQ come from the germline V gene (reference sequence). This CDR3 has 15 amino acids. CDR3 nucleotide sequence: TGTGCCAGCAGCCGACCGGGACTTAGACTTGATGGCTACACCTTC. Amino acids: CASSRPGLRLDGYTF.

This clonotype was observed a few times. V usage is TRBV11-2 and J usage is TRBJ1-2; maybe TRBD1 (5 bases). This CDR3 region has 17 residues. Germline loops: CDR1 SGHAT, CDR2 FQNNGV. Trimming removed 0 bases at V and 4 bases at J, with 18 bases between. CDR3 DNA sequence: TGTGCCAGCAGCTTAGACAGGGAGTTGAGCGTACTCTATGGCTACACCTTC. Protein sequence: CASSLDRELSVLYGYTF.

This clonotype showed up many times. V gene TRBV20-1 combines with J gene TRBJ2-2; D remains ambiguous. V lost 4 bases to trimming and J lost 0 bases, with 6 bases between them. This CDR3 comprises 13 residues. CDR1 and CDR2 (germline): DFQATT, SNEGSKA (reference sequence). The CDR3: CSANSPNTGELFF. For the CDR3, the DNA is TGCAGTGCTAACAGTCCGAACACCGGGGAGCTGTTTTTT.

This clonotype has at least ten counts. The V and J genes are TRBV19 and TRBJ2-1, with D tentatively TRBD2 (6 bases). Per the germline V gene, CDR1 is LNHDA and CDR2 is SQIVND (reference sequence). CDR3 length: 15 residues. The ends were cut back, 5 bases at V and 1 base at J, with 12 bases in the middle. DNA for the CDR3: TGTGCCAGTAGTGCAACCGGGACTTCCTACAATGAGCAGTTCTTC. Its protein is CASSATGTSYNEQFF. The full variable domain, completed using reference TRBV19 and TRBJ2-1, is DGGITQSPKYLFRKEGQNVTLSCEQNLNHDAMYWYRQDPGQGLRLIYYSQIVNDFQKGDIAEGYSVSREKKESFPLTVTSAQKNPTAFYLCASSATGTSYNEQFFGPGTRLTVL.

The sample holds a few counts of this clonotype. V and J are TRBV4-3 and TRBJ2-2; D possibly corresponds to TRBD2 (7 bases). V was clipped by 0 bases and J by 3 bases, with 14 bases between them. The germline gives CDR1 LGHNA, CDR2 YSLEER. This CDR3 region has 17 residues. In nucleotides, the CDR3 is TGCGCCAGCAGCCAAGATACGGAAGGGGGGGACACCGGGGAGCTGTTTTTT. Translated, it gives CASSQDTEGGDTGELFF.

This clonotype was counted many times. The rearrangement links TRBV11-2 to TRBJ2-5; 8 bases align to TRBD2. V lost 0 bases to trimming and J lost 9 bases; unmatched junction nucleotides: 6. CDR1 SGHAT and CDR2 FQNNGV come from the germline V gene. This CDR3 has 14 residues. CDR3 loop: CASSLDHWREAQYF. CDR3 in DNA: TGTGCCAGCAGCTTAGATCATTGGCGGGAGGCCCAGTACTTC.

A few counts support this clonotype. This sequence joins TRBV20-1 and TRBJ2-2; D may be TRBD1 (5 bases). Deletions cut 0 bases from V and 5 bases from J, with 10 bases between. This CDR3 is 14 amino acids long. The germline CDR1 and CDR2 sequences are DFQATT and SNEGSKA (reference sequence). DNA for the CDR3: TGCAGTGCTAGAGATAGCCAGGGTACCGGGGAGCTGTTTTTT. This translates into CSARDSQGTGELFF.

There are a few counts of this clonotype. The V and J genes are TRBV20-1 and TRBJ2-7, with 7 bases lining up with TRBD2. After removal of 2 bases from V and 0 bases from J, the junction contained 7 bases not matched to a gene. CDR1 and CDR2 (germline): DFQATT, SNEGSKA (reference sequence). This CDR3 spans 15 amino acids. The CDR3 loop is CSARNYLAASYEQYF. CDR3 coding DNA: TGCAGTGCTAGAAATTATCTAGCGGCCTCCTACGAGCAGTACTTC.

This clonotype was seen ten or more times. The chain employs TRBV2 and TRBJ2-2; 8 bases align to TRBD2. CDR3 length: 15 amino acids. J gave up 5 bases and V 5 bases, and 7 bases lay outside the gene matches. Germline CDR1 is SNHLY and CDR2 is FYNNEI. The CDR3: CASSLGTSYTGELFF. CDR3 nucleotide sequence: TGTGCCAGCAGTCTGGGGACTAGTTATACCGGGGAGCTGTTTTTT.

This clonotype was observed many times. The germline gene is not matched at one end of the junction; a read error may be the cause. In nucleotides, the CDR3 is TGTGCCAGCAGTCTTTCAGGGGCAATCTTGGCCTTC. It translates to CASSLSGAILAF. The V call is TRBV7-9, the J call TRBJ1-2; maybe TRBD1 (6 bases). This CDR3 comprises 12 residues. CDR1 is SEHNR and CDR2 is FQNEAQ in the germline V gene (reference sequence).